This TCR beta chain was recovered during a study of CD8 T cell repertoires and HIV-1 epitope variants. CDR1 and CDR2 (germline): SGHNT, YYREEE (reference sequence). This CDR3 comprises 14 residues. Trimming took off 0 bases at V and 3 bases at J, with 9 bases between the two ends. Assay: immunoSEQ multiplex PCR; the TCRdb copy retains only in-frame clones and omits some. Here the sample spans around 5,800 clones, roughly 65% being singletons. There are a few counts of this clone. Its antigen is still unknown. The TCR comes from a male donor with HIV. This sequence joins TRBV5-4 and TRBJ1-1, with D maybe TRBD1 (5 bases). Sample: cultured CD8+ T cells derived from PBMCs. The CDR3 loop reads CASSLGDSYTEAFF. The CDR3 bases are TGTGCCAGCAGCTTGGGCGACAGCTACACTGAAGCTTTCTTT.